The source of this TCR beta chain is a study of T-cell reconstitution after alpha-beta-depleted transplantation in children. The germline gives CDR1 SGDLS, CDR2 YYNGEE. The CDR3 has 15 amino acids. The V end lost 0 bases, the J end lost 0 bases, and 9 bases lay between the germline ends. Preparation of the TCRbeta library used unique molecular identifiers. Via MiXCR, TCRdb re-called the PCR reads, giving one row per CDR3 protein. The table shows about 500,000 distinct CDR3 sequences, with over 25% occurring only once. The rearrangement uses TRBV9 and TRBJ1-2; no firm D call. This sample comprised PBMCs from the stem cell graft donor, obtained from the stem cell graft. The TCR originated in a human donor who donated a stem cell graft to a child with aplastic anemia. The CDR3, as DNA: TGTGCCAGCAGCGTAGCTACCGGGGCTAACTATGGCTACACCTTC. This codes for CASSVATGANYGYTF.